This TCR beta chain is drawn from a study of T cells in Graves' hyperthyroidism and ophthalmopathy. Notes on the study in general: Stable hyperthyroidism was separated from ophthalmopathy by a model based on 13 V-J features. Most thyroid-expanded clonotypes above 0.001 were also found in blood.

Orbital computed tomography, thyroid ultrasound, serum thyroxine and TRAb, and clinical symptoms together informed the diagnoses. TCR beta CDR3 sequences were amplified from RNA transcripts. Researchers ran a first-round RT-PCR on the TCR CDR3 using the HTBI primer set. TCRdb fed the multiplex PCR reads into MiXCR, producing one record per CDR3 protein. The sample has 450,000 to 700,000 distinct CDR3 sequences; roughly 46% are singletons. About this clonotype itself: Its antigen is currently unknown.

With V trimmed by 6 bases and J by 0 bases, 11 bases remained unmatched. CDR3 length: 16 amino acids. Germline-derived CDR1 and CDR2 are SGHAT and FQDESV (reference sequence). Source material: peripheral blood or thyroid tissue (not recorded which). The rearrangement uses TRBV11-1 and TRBJ2-7; 7 bases fit TRBD1. The TCR originated in an adult woman with Graves' disease, either hyperthyroidism or ophthalmopathy (not recorded which). The CDR3 DNA follows: TGTGCCAGCAGTCCAACGCCAGGACAGGCCTCCTACGAGCAGTACTTC. It is translated as CASSPTPGQASYEQYF.